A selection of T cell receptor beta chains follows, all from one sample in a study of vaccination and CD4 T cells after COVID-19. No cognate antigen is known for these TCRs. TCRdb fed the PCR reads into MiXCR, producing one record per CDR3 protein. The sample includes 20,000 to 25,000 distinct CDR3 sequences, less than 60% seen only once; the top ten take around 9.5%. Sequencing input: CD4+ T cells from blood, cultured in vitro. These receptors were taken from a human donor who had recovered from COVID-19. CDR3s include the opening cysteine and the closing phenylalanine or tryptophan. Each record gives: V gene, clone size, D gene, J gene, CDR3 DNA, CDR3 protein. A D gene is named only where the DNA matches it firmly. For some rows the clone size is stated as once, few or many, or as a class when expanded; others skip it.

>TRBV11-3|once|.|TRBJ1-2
TGTGCCAGCAGCTTATCCGGGGAGAGGGGCTACACCTTC
CASSLSGERGYTF
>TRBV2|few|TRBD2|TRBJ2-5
TGTGCCAGCAGTGAGGGACTAGCGGGAGGGCTTCGGACCCAGTACTTC
CASSEGLAGGLRTQYF
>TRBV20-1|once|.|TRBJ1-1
TGCAGTGCTAGAAGGACAGCTAATGAAGCTTTCTTT
CSARRTANEAFF
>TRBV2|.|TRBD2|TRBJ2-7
TGTGCCAGCAGTGAGGCGAATAGCGGGATCTCCTACGAGCAGTACTTC
CASSEANSGISYEQYF
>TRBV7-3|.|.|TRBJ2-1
TGTGCCAGCAGCTTAACGGGTGGCGTAGGGAATGAGCAGTTCTTC
CASSLTGGVGNEQFF
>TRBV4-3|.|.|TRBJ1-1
TGCGCCAGCAGCCAAGTTTATGCGAACACTGAAGCTTTCTTT
CASSQVYANTEAFF
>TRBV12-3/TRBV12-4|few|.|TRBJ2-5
TGTGCCAGCCGCACGGAGTACCAAGAGACCCAGTACTTC
CASRTEYQETQYF
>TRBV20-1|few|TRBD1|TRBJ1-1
TGCAGTGCCCAGAGACAGGGGACGGGGAACACTGAAGCTTTCTTT
CSAQRQGTGNTEAFF
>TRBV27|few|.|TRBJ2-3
TGTGCCAGCAGTTCCCAGGGAGATACGCAGTATTTT
CASSSQGDTQYF
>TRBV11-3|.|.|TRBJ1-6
TGTGCCAGCAGCCTTGGGGATTCACCCCTCCACTTT
CASSLGDSPLHF
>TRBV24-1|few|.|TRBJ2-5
TGTGCCACCAGTGACCCGGACCCTGGGGGAGAGACCCAGTACTTC
CATSDPDPGGETQYF
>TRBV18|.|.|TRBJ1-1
TGTGCCAGCTCACGGACAGAGGAAGGAGCTTTCTTT
CASSRTEEGAFF
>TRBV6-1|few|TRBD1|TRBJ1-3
TGTGCCAGCAGTCCAACAGGGGGCGCTCGTGGAAACACCATATATTTT
CASSPTGGARGNTIYF
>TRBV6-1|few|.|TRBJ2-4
TGTGCCATCTCCGACAGTCCCAAAAACATTCAGTACTTC
CAISDSPKNIQYF
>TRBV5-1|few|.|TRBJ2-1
TGCGCCAGCAGCTTAGAATCCCCTACTGAGCAGTTCTTC
CASSLESPTEQFF
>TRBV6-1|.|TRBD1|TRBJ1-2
TGTGCCAGCTGTCACGGGACAGGTCGAGGCTACACCTTC
CASCHGTGRGYTF
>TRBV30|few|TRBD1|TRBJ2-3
TGTGCCTGGAGTGTCCCTAGGGACAGGGGTACAGATACGCAGTATTTT
CAWSVPRDRGTDTQYF
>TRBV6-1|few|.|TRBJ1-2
TGTGCCAGCGACCGGGACGGAGAAACCTACACCTTC
CASDRDGETYTF
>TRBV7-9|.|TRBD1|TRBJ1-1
TGTGCCAGCAGTAGACAGGGGGCCAACACTGAAGCTTTCTTT
CASSRQGANTEAFF
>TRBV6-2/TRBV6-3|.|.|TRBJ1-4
TGTGCCAGCAGTTACCGTCGGCCGAATGAAAAACTGTTTTTT
CASSYRRPNEKLFF
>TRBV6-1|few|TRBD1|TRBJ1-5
TGTGCCAGCTCCCCCGGACAGGTCGTGCAGCCCCAGCATTTT
CASSPGQVVQPQHF
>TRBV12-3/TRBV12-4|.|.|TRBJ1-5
TGTGCCAGCAGTTTAGAGGGCATCAGCAATCAGCCCCAGCATTTT
CASSLEGISNQPQHF
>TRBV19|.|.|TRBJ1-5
TGTGCCAGTAGTATCGAGCATTATAGCAATCAGCCCCAGCATTTT
CASSIEHYSNQPQHF
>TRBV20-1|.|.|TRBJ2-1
TGCAGTGCTAGAGGCCGACTGGACCAAAATCAGTTCTTC
CSARGRLDQNQFF
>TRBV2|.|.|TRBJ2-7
TGTGCCAGCGAGGAGGGGTCGATCGCCGAGCAGTACTTC
CASEEGSIAEQYF
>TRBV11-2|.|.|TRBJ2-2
TGTGCCAGCAGTCTAGTCACCGGGGAGCTGTTTTTT
CASSLVTGELFF
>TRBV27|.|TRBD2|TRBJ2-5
TGTGCCAGCAGCCGGACTAGCGGGGCCTTAGAGACCCAGTACTTC
CASSRTSGALETQYF
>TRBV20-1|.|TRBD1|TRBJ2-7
TGCAGTGCTAGAGATCGAGGGGCAACAGGGGGCTACCACGAGCAGTACTTC
CSARDRGATGGYHEQYF
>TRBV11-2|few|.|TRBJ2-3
TGTGCCAGCAGCCTTATGGGAGATACGCAGTATTTT
CASSLMGDTQYF
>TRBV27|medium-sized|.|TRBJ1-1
TGTGCCAGCGGGATGTCTCTCACTGAAGCTTTCTTT
CASGMSLTEAFF
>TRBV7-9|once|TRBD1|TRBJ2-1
TGTGCCAGCAGTCCGACAGGGTCGCCCTACAATGAGCAGTTCTTC
CASSPTGSPYNEQFF
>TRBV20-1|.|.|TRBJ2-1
TGCAGTGCCGGTTGGGACACTCACAATGAGCAGTTCTTC
CSAGWDTHNEQFF
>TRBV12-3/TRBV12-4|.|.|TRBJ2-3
TGTGCCGCCTCCCTCGGGCCGAGCACAGATACGCAGTATTTT
CAASLGPSTDTQYF
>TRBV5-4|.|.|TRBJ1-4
TGTGCCAGCAGCTTGCCCCAGAGTGAAAAACTGTTTTTT
CASSLPQSEKLFF
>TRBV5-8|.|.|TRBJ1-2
TGTGCCAGCAGCTTTTCGGGGGAGGTCTATGGCTACACCTTC
CASSFSGEVYGYTF
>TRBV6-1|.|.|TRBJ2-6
TGTGCCAGCAGCCGTATGGCCTCTGGGGCCAACGTCCTGACTTTC
CASSRMASGANVLTF
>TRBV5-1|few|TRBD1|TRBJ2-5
TGCGCCAGCAGCCCGGGACAGGGGGCCGGAGAGACCCAGTACTTC
CASSPGQGAGETQYF
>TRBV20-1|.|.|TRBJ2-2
TGCAGTGCCTCCCTCGGGGCGGCGAACACCGGGGAGCTGTTTTTT
CSASLGAANTGELFF
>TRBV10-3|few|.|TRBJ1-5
TGTGCCATCAGTGGGGAAGGGCAGACCCAGCCCCAGCATTTT
CAISGEGQTQPQHF
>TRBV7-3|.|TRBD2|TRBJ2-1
TGTGCCAGCAGCCCTGGACTAGCGGGAGGAGAGGGTGAGCAGTTCTTC
CASSPGLAGGEGEQFF
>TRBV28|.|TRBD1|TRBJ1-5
TGTGCCAGCAGTACCGGGACAGGGGTGACCAATCAGCCCCAGCATTTT
CASSTGTGVTNQPQHF
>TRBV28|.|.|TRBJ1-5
TGTGCCAGCAGTTTATCGCCCCAGCATTTT
CASSLSPQHF
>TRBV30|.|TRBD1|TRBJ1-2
TGTGCCTGGAGGGGGACAGACTATGGCTACACCTTC
CAWRGTDYGYTF
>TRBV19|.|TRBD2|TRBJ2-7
TGTGCCAGTAGTATAGAGGTATCCAGCGGGATCACCTACGAGCAGTACTTC
CASSIEVSSGITYEQYF
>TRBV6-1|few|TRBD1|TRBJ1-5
TGTGCCAGCAGGTCGACAGGGAATCAGCCCCAGCATTTT
CASRSTGNQPQHF
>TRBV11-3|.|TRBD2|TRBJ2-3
TGTGCCAGCAGCTGGGGGGGTACAGATTCTTCAGATACGCAGTATTTT
CASSWGGTDSSDTQYF
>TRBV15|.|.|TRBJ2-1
TGTGCCACCAGCAGAGATCGGCGGGGCTACAATGAGCAGTTCTTC
CATSRDRRGYNEQFF
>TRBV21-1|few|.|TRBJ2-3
TGTGCCAGCCCCCTAGGGGATACGCAGTATTTT
CASPLGDTQYF
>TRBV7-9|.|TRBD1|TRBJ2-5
TGTGCCAGCAGCTTAGCCACTGGGACAGCTGAGACCCAGTACTTC
CASSLATGTAETQYF
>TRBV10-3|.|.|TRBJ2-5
TGTGCCATCGGGCCCTTGGAAGGAGAAGAGACCCAGTACTTC
CAIGPLEGEETQYF
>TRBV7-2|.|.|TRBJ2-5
TGTGCCAGCAGCTTTCTCCCGCCAGGGCAGGGAGAGACCCAGTACTTC
CASSFLPPGQGETQYF
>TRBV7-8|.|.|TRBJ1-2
TGTGCCACCACCCCTTATCGACCGAGCAACTATGGCTACACCTTC
CATTPYRPSNYGYTF
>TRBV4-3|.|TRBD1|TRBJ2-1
TGCGCCAGCAGCCAAGGCTACCAGACAGGGTACAATGAGCAGTTCTTC
CASSQGYQTGYNEQFF
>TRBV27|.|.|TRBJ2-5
TGTGCCAGCAGTTTTGCAGATTCAGAGACCCAGTACTTC
CASSFADSETQYF